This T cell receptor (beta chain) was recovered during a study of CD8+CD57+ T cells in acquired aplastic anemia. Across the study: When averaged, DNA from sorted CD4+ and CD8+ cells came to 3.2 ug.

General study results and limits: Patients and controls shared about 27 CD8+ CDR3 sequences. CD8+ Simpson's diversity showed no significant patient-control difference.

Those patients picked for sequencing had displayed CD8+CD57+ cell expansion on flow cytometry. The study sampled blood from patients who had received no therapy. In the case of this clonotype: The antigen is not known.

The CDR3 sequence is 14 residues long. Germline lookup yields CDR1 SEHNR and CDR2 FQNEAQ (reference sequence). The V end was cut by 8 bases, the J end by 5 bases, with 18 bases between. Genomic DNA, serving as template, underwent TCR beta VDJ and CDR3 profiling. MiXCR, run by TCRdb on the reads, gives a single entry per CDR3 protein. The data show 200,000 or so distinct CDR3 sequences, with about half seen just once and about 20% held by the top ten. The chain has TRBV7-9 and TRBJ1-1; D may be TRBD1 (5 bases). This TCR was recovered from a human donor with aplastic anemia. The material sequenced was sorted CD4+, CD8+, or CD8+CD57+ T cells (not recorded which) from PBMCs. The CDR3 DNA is TGTGCCAGCTCCTCTTCGGGGGGGAATACTGAAGCTTTCTTT. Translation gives CASSSSGGNTEAFF.